The clone carrying this T cell receptor (beta chain) has a count of ten or more. This record belongs to a study of metastatic and nonmetastatic thyroid tumors. MiXCR reprocessed the PCR reads for TCRdb. The table has more than 65,000 clones, about 14% seen once. Thyroid surgery was preceded by no treatment in any patient. Sequenced: blood. This receptor was obtained from a male donor with papillary thyroid cancer or a benign thyroid nodule (not recorded which). Some clones in this sample may be carry-over from other donors' samples.

Written as DNA, the CDR3 is TGTGCCAGCAGCGTCTCTAATTCACCCCTCCACTTT. Amino acids: CASSVSNSPLHF. The V gene is TRBV9, the J gene TRBJ1-6; the D is unclear. Trimming removed 2 bases at V and 6 bases at J, with 3 bases between. The CDR3 has 12 amino acids. Germline assignment: CDR1 SGDLS and CDR2 YYNGEE. Full variable domain (missing parts from reference TRBV9 and TRBJ1-6): DSGVTQTPKHLITATGQRVTLRCSPRSGDLSVYWYQQSLDQGLQFLIQYYNGEERAKGNILERFSAQQFPDLHSELNLSSLELGDSALYFCASSVSNSPLHFGNGTRLTVT.